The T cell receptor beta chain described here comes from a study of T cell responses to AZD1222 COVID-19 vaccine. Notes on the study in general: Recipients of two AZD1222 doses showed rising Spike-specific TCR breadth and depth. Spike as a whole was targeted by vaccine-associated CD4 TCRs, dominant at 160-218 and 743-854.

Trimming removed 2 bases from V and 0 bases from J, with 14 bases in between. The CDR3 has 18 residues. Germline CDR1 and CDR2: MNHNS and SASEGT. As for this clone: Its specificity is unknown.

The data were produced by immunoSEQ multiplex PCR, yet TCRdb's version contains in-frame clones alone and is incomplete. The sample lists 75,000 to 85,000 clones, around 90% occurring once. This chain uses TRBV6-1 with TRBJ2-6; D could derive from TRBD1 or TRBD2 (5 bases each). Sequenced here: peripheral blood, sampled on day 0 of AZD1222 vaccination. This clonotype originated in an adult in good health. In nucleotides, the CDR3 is TGTGCCAGCAGTGAACGGGGCAGCTTTTCCTCTGGGGCCAACGTCCTGACTTTC. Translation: CASSERGSFSSGANVLTF.